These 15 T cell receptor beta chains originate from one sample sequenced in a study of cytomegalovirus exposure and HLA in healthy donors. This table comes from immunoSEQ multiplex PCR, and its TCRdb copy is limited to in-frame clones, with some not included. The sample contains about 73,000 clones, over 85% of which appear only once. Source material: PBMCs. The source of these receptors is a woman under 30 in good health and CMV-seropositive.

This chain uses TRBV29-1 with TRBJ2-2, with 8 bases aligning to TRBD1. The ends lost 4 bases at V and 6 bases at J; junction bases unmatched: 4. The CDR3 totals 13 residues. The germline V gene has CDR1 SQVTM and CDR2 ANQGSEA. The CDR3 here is CSVASRGPGELFF. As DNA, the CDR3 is TGCAGCGTTGCTTCCAGGGGGCCCGGGGAGCTGTTTTTT.

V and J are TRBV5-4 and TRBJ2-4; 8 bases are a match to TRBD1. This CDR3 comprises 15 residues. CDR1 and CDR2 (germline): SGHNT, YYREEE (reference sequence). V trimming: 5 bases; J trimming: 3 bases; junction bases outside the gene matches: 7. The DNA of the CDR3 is TGTGCCAGCAGTCGGGACAGGAGAGACAAAAACATTCAGTACTTC. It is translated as CASSRDRRDKNIQYF.

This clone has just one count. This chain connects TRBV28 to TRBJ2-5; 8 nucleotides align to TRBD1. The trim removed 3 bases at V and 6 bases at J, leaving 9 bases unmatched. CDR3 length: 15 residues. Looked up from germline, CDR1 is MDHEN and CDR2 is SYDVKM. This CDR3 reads CASSFGTGDRQTQYF. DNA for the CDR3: TGTGCCAGCAGTTTCGGGACAGGTGACCGGCAGACCCAGTACTTC. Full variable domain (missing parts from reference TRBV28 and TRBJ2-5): DVKVTQSSRYLVKRTGEKVFLECVQDMDHENMFWYRQDPGLGLRLIYFSYDVKMKEKGDIPEGYSVSREKKERFSLILESASTNQTSMYLCASSFGTGDRQTQYFGPGTRLLVL.

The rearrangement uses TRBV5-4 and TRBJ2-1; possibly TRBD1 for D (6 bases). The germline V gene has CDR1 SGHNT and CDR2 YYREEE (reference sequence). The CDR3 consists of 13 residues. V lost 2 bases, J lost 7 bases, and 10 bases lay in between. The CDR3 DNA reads TGTGCCAGCAGCTTCCAGGGGATAAATGAGCAGTTCTTC. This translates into CASSFQGINEQFF.

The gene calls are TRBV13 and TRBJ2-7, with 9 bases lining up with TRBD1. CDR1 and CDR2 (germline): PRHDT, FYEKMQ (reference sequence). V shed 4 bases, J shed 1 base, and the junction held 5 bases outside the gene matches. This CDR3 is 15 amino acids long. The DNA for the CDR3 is TGTGCCAGCAGCTCCTCCGGACAGGGGTCCTACGAGCAGTACTTC. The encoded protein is CASSSSGQGSYEQYF. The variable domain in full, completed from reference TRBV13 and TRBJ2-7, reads AAGVIQSPRHLIKEKRETATLKCYPIPRHDTVYWYQQGPGQDPQFLISFYEKMQSDKGSIPDRFSAQQFSDYHSELNMSSLELGDSALYFCASSSSGQGSYEQYFGPGTRLTVT.

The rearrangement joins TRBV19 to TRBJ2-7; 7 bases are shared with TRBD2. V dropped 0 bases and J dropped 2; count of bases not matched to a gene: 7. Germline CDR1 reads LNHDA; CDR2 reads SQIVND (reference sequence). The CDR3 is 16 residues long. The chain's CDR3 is CASSIDPRDYPYEQYF. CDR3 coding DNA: TGTGCCAGTAGTATAGATCCCCGGGACTACCCCTACGAGCAGTACTTC.

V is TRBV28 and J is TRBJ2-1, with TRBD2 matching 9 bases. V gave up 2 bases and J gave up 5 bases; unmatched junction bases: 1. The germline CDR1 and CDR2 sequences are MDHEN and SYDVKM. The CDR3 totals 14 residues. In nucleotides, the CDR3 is TGTGCCAGCAGTTTAGGGACTAGCCACAATGAGCAGTTCTTC. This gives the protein CASSLGTSHNEQFF.

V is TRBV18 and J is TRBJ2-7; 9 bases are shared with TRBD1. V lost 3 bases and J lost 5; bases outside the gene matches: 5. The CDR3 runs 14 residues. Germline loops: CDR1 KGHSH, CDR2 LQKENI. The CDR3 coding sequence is TGTGCCAGCTCACCCGGGACAGGGAGGAACGAGCAGTACTTC. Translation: CASSPGTGRNEQYF.

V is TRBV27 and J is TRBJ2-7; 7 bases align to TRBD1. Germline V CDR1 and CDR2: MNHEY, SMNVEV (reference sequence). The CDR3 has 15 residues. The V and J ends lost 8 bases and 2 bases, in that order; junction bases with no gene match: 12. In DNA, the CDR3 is TGTGCCAGCTCCTCCCCGGGACAGATAACCTACGAGCAGTACTTC. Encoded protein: CASSSPGQITYEQYF.

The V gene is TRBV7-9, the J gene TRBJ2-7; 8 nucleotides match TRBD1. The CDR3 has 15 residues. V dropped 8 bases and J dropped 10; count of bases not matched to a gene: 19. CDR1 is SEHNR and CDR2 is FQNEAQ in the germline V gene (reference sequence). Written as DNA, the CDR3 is TGTGCCAGCCAGCTTAATAAGGGGACAGGATCCCGTCAGTACTTC. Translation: CASQLNKGTGSRQYF.

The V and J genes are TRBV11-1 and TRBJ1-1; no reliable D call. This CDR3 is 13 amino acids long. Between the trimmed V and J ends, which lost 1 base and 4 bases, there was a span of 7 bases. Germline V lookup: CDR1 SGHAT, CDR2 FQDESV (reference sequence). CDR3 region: CASSLGRSTEAFF. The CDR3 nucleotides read TGTGCCAGCAGCTTAGGACGGAGCACTGAAGCTTTCTTT.

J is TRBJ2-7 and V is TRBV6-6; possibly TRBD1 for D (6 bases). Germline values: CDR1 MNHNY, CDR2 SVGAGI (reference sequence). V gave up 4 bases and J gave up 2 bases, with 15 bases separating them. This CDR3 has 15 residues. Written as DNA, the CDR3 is TGTGCCAGCAGTTCACTGGGGGCCTCTCCCTACGAGCAGTACTTC. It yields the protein CASSSLGASPYEQYF.

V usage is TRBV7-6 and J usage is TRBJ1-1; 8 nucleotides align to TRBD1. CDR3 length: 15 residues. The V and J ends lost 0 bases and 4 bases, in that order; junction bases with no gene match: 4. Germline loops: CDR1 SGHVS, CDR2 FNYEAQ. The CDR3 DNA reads TGTGCCAGCAGCTTAGCGACAGGGGACGGCACTGAAGCTTTCTTT. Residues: CASSLATGDGTEAFF.

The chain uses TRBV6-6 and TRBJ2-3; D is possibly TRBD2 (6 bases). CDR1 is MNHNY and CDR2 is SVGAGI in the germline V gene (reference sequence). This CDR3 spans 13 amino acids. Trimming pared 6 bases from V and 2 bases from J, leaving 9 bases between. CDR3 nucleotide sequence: TGTGCCAGCAGCCGGGACTCCACAGATACGCAGTATTTT. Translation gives CASSRDSTDTQYF.

The CDR3 coding sequence is TGTGCCAGCAGCTTGTACGGGGGGACGGAGACCCAGTACTTC. It specifies CASSLYGGTETQYF. The chain links TRBV5-6 to TRBJ2-5; 7 bases agree with TRBD2. The junction had 5 bases not matched to a gene; V was cut back by 1 base and J by 5 bases. The CDR3 spans 14 residues. From germline, CDR1 is SGHDT and CDR2 YYEEEE.